The 17 T cell receptor beta chains listed next were all sequenced from one sample in a study of Ad26.COV2.S vaccination and SARS-CoV-2 variants (dated by TCRdb to the early 2020s). The treatment or condition label of this sample denotes: some 20 received Ad26.COV2.S at low or high dose, single or two shots; about 5 received placebo; per-sample allocation not given. Repertoires of vaccine and placebo recipients were sequenced from samples taken on day 63 after the first injection. Libraries were built with the immunoSEQ multiplex PCR assay. TCRdb's version of the immuneACCESS table is confined to in-frame rearrangements and falls short of the full clone set. An unresolved V gene accounts for under half of the shortfall where checked; the remainder is of unknown origin. In all, the sample holds 400,000 to 450,000 clones, and roughly 90% of those were seen once. The ten top clones hold 12% of the sample.

The sample was peripheral blood, taken in a trial of Ad26.COV2.S vaccine versus placebo. The receptors were gathered from a person aged 18-65 years who received the Ad26.COV2.S COVID-19 vaccine or a placebo.

Here the CDR3 reads CASSLEGEWANYGYTF. CDR3 coding DNA: TGTGCCAGCAGCTTAGAAGGTGAATGGGCTAACTATGGCTACACCTTC. This rearrangement joins TRBV7-9 to TRBJ1-2; D is undetermined. Trimming removed 1 base from V and 0 bases from J, with 12 bases in between. CDR1 and CDR2 (germline): SEHNR, FQNEAQ (reference sequence). The CDR3 loop spans 16 amino acids.

V usage is TRBV2 and J usage is TRBJ2-1; D unresolved. The CDR3 has 11 residues. Germline V gives CDR1 SNHLY, CDR2 FYNNEI. V lost 3 bases to trimming and J lost 12 bases, with 9 bases between them. This CDR3 is CASSEEGGQFF. The CDR3 DNA reads as TGTGCCAGCAGTGAGGAAGGTGGGCAGTTCTTC.

As DNA, the CDR3 is TGTGCCAGCAGCTTGGAGGGCAGCTACAATGAGCAGTTCTTC. It encodes CASSLEGSYNEQFF. The V and J genes are TRBV5-6 and TRBJ2-1; D is uncertain. The V and J ends lost 0 bases and 3 bases respectively, with 7 bases between them. Germline V gives CDR1 SGHDT, CDR2 YYEEEE. The CDR3 covers 14 residues.

This clone appeared many times. The rearrangement joins TRBV19 to TRBJ2-2, with TRBD1 identical over 8 bases. Germline assignment: CDR1 LNHDA and CDR2 SQIVND (reference sequence). V lost 9 bases, J lost 1 base, and 7 bases stayed unmatched. The CDR3 consists of 15 residues. This chain's CDR3 is CASIPGGQNTGELFF. For the CDR3, the DNA is TGTGCCAGCATTCCAGGGGGCCAGAACACCGGGGAGCTGTTTTTT.

The rearrangement joins TRBV5-6 to TRBJ2-7, with D unresolved. The CDR3 is made up of 13 amino acids. Per germline, CDR1 SGHDT and CDR2 YYEEEE. Deletions cut 2 bases from V and 2 bases from J, with 8 bases between. The CDR3 DNA sequence: TGTGCCAGCAGCTTTGGAAGGGCCTACGAGCAGTACTTC. This gives the protein CASSFGRAYEQYF.

This sequence joins TRBV10-3 and TRBJ2-3; 12 bases match TRBD2. CDR1 and CDR2 from the germline V gene are ENHRY and SYGVKD. This CDR3 spans 15 amino acids. The V and J ends lost 0 bases and 6 bases, in that order; junction bases with no gene match: 1. The CDR3 DNA follows: TGTGCCATCAGTGAGTCAGGGACTAGCGGGGATACGCAGTATTTT. It codes for CAISESGTSGDTQYF.

This clone appeared once. The gene calls are TRBV4-2 and TRBJ2-5, with 8 bases fitting TRBD2. J gave up 5 bases and V 2 bases, and 16 bases lay outside the gene matches. The germline V gene has CDR1 LGHNA and CDR2 YNFKEQ. This CDR3 spans 18 amino acids. This CDR3 is CASSQNPSGRVSGETQYF. CDR3 bases: TGTGCCAGCAGCCAAAACCCAAGCGGGAGAGTGAGTGGGGAGACCCAGTACTTC.

The genes are TRBV5-4 and TRBJ1-1, with a tentative D call TRBD1 (6 bases). V was clipped by 4 bases and J by 4 bases, with 20 bases between them. Germline CDR1 SGHNT, CDR2 YYREEE (reference sequence). CDR3 length: 16 amino acids. CDR3 region: CASSPRTAQRGTEAFF. CDR3 coding DNA: TGTGCCAGCAGCCCCCGGACAGCCCAGAGGGGCACTGAAGCTTTCTTT.

In its sample, this clone was seen once. The rearrangement joins TRBV7-2 to TRBJ1-3; D may be TRBD1 (6 bases). CDR1 is SGHTA, CDR2 FQGNSA, per germline. This CDR3 is 16 amino acids long. V was clipped by 1 base and J by 4 bases, with 14 bases between them. The CDR3 protein is CASSLVAGGSGNTIYF. Written as DNA, the CDR3 is TGTGCCAGCAGCTTAGTAGCGGGGGGCTCCGGAAACACCATATATTTT.

In nucleotides, the CDR3 is TGTGCCAGCAGTCCCGGGGGGACCCAGTACTTC. As protein: CASSPGGTQYF. This sequence joins TRBV12-3 or TRBV12-4 and TRBJ2-5, with D possibly matching TRBD2 (6 bases). V was cut by 5 bases and J by 7 bases, with 8 bases left in between. The CDR3 is 11 residues long.

The gene calls are TRBV5-4 and TRBJ1-1; D perhaps matches TRBD1 (6 bases). The CDR3 covers 15 residues. V was trimmed by 4 bases and J by 4 bases, leaving 17 bases between them. The germline CDR1 and CDR2 sequences are SGHNT and YYREEE (reference sequence). The CDR3 region has the DNA TGTGCCAGCAGCCGGAACAGGGAAGGGACCACTGAAGCTTTCTTT. Residues: CASSRNREGTTEAFF.

The chain has TRBV27 and TRBJ2-7; TRBD1 aligns across 10 bases. With V trimmed by 3 bases and J by 4 bases, 9 bases remained unmatched. CDR3 length: 16 amino acids. Germline CDR1 and CDR2: MNHEY and SMNVEV (reference sequence). This CDR3 is CASSLWTGGLGYEQYF. Written as DNA, the CDR3 is TGTGCCAGCAGTTTGTGGACAGGGGGTTTGGGTTACGAGCAGTACTTC.

This sequence joins TRBV19 and TRBJ1-2; weak D call: TRBD1 (6 bases). V was shortened by 7 bases and J by 3 bases, with 18 bases between the two germline ends. The CDR3 loop spans 15 amino acids. CDR1 is LNHDA and CDR2 is SQIVND in the germline V gene (reference sequence). Written as DNA, the CDR3 is TGTGCCAGTACCAAAGGTAGACAGGACGACTATGGCTACACCTTC. This gives the protein CASTKGRQDDYGYTF.

The chain joins TRBV5-1 to TRBJ1-6; TRBD1 aligns across 9 bases. The J segment lost 7 bases and the V segment lost 0 bases, leaving 2 bases of the junction unmatched. Germline lookup yields CDR1 SGHRS and CDR2 YFSETQ. This CDR3 is 15 amino acids long. The CDR3 DNA reads TGCGCCAGCAGCTTGGACAGGGGGCGAAATTCACCCCTCCACTTT. Its translation: CASSLDRGRNSPLHF.

The rearrangement links TRBV5-1 to TRBJ2-7; D is ambiguous. CDR3 length: 12 amino acids. V shed 4 bases and J shed 1 base, with 6 bases lying between them. Germline-derived CDR1 and CDR2 are SGHRS and YFSETQ. This CDR3 reads CASSQPSYEQYF. The CDR3 region has the DNA TGCGCCAGCAGCCAGCCGTCCTACGAGCAGTACTTC.

This CDR3 reads CASSLETGFNEKLFF. CDR3 DNA: TGTGCCAGCAGCTTGGAGACAGGGTTTAATGAAAAACTGTTTTTT. J is TRBJ1-4 and V is TRBV5-6, with TRBD1 identical over 7 bases. CDR3 size: 15 residues. With 0 bases clipped from V and 4 bases from J, the junction kept 3 bases outside the gene matches. Germline assignment: CDR1 SGHDT and CDR2 YYEEEE.

The chain joins TRBV19 to TRBJ2-1, with 7 bases that match TRBD2. There are 14 residues in the CDR3. The germline gives CDR1 LNHDA, CDR2 SQIVND (reference sequence). V was pared by 3 bases and J by 7 bases, with 6 bases of the junction left unmatched. CDR3 loop: CASSIAGDVNEQFF. CDR3 nucleotides: TGTGCCAGTAGTATTGCGGGGGACGTGAATGAGCAGTTCTTC.